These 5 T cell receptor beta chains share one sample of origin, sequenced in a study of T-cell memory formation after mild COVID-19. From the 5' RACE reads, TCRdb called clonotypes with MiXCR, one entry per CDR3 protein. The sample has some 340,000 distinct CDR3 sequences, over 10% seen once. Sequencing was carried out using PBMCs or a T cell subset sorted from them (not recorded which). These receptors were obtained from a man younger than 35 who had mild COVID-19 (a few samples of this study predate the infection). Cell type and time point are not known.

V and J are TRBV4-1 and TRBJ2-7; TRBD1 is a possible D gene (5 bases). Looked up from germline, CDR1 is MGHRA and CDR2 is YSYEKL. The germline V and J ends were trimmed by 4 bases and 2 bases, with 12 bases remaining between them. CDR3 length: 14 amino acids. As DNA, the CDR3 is TGCGCCAGCAGCCTTCGGGCAGGGCCCTACGAGCAGTACGTC. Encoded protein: CASSLRAGPYEQYV.

The CDR3 sequence is CASSVDLAVTDTQYF. CDR3 bases: TGTGCCAGCAGCGTAGATCTGGCGGTCACAGATACGCAGTATTTT. The chain combines TRBV9 with TRBJ2-3, with D unresolved. Germline CDR1 SGDLS, CDR2 YYNGEE. The CDR3 extends over 15 amino acids. V lost 0 bases and J 2 bases, leaving 10 bases between the germline ends.

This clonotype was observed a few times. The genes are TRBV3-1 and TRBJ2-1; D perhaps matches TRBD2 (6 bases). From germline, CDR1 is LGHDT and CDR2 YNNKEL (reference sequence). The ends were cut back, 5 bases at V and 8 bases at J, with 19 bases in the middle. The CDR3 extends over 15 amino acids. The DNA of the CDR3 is TGTGCCAGCAGCAATAGCCGCGGCGGGGAGGATGAGCAGTTCTTC. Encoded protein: CASSNSRGGEDEQFF.

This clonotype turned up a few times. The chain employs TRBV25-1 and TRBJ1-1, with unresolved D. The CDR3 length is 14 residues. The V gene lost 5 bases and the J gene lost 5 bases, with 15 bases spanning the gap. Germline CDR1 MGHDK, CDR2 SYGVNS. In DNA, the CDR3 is TGTGCCAGCAGTCGGAGTGGAATCGGGACTGAAGCTTTCTTT. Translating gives CASSRSGIGTEAFF.

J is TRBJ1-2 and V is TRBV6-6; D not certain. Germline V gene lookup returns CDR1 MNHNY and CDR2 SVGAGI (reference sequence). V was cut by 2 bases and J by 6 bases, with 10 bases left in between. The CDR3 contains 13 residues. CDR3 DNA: TGTGCCAGCAGTTACGGCCCCATCGATGGCTACACCTTC. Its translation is CASSYGPIDGYTF.